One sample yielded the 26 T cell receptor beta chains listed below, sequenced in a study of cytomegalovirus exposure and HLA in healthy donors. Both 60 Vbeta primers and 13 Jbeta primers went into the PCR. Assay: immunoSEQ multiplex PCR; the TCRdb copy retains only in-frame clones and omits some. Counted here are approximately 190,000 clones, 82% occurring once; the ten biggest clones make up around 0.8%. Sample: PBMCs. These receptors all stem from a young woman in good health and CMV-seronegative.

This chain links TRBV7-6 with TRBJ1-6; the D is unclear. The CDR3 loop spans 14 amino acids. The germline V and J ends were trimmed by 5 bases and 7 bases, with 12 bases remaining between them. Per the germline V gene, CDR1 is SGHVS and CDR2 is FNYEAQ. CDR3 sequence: CASSPMEENSPLHF. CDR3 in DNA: TGTGCCAGCAGCCCGATGGAGGAGAATTCACCCCTCCACTTT.

The CDR3 DNA sequence: TGCGCCAGCAGCCAAGATACGGGGGTAGGTGCAGAGACCCAGTACTTC. The encoded protein is CASSQDTGVGAETQYF. V gene TRBV4-1 combines with J gene TRBJ2-5, with a weak D call TRBD2 (6 bases). Germline-derived CDR1 and CDR2 are MGHRA and YSYEKL. V lost 0 bases to trimming and J lost 4 bases, with 15 bases between them. This CDR3 comprises 16 residues.

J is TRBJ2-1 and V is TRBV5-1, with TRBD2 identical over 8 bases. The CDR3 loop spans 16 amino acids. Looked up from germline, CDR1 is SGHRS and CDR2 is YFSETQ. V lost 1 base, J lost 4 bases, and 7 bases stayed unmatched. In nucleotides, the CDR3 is TGCGCCAGCAGCTTGAGGCTAGCGGGCGGGTACAATGAGCAGTTCTTC. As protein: CASSLRLAGGYNEQFF.

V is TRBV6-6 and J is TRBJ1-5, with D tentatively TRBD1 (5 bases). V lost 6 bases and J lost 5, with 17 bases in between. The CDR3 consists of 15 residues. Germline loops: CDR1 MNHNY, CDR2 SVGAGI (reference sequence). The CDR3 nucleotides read TGTGCCAGCAGCCCGTTGGGAGGGGATTATCAGCCCCAGCATTTT. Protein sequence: CASSPLGGDYQPQHF.

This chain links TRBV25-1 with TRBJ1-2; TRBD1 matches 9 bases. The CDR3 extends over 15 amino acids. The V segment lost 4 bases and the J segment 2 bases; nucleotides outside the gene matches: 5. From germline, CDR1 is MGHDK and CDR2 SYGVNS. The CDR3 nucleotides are TGTGCCAGCAGTGCAGGACAGGGGTTAAACTATGGCTACACCTTC. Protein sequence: CASSAGQGLNYGYTF.

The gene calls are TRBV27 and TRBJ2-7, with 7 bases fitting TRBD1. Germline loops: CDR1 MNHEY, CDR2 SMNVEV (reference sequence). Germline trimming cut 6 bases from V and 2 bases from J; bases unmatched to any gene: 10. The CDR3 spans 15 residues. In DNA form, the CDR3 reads TGTGCCAGCAGCCGGGACAGACTAAATACCTACGAGCAGTACTTC. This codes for CASSRDRLNTYEQYF.

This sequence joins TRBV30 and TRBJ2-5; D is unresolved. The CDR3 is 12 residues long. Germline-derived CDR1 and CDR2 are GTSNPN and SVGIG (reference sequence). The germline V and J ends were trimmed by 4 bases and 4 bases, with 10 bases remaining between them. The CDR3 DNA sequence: TGTGCCTGGACTCCACTCGGAGAGACCCAGTACTTC. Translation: CAWTPLGETQYF.

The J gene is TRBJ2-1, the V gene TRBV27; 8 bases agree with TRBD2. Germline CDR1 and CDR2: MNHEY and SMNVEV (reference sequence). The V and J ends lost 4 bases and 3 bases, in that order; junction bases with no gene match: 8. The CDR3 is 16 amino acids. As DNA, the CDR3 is TGTGCCAGCAGTTCCTTAGCGGGGATGAGCTACAATGAGCAGTTCTTC. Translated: CASSSLAGMSYNEQFF.

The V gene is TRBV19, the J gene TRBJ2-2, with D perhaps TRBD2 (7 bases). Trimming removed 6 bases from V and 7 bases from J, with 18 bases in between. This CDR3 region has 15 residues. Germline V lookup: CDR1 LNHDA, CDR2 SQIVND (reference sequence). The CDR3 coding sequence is TGTGCCAGTAGCTCCGTGGGGGGGCTAGGCGGGGAGCTGTTTTTT. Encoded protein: CASSSVGGLGGELFF.

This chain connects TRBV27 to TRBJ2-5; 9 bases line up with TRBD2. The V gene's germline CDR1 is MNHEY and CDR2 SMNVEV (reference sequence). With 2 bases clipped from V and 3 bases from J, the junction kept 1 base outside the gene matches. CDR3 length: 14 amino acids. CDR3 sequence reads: CASSLLAGKETQYF. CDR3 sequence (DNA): TGTGCCAGCAGTTTACTAGCGGGGAAAGAGACCCAGTACTTC.

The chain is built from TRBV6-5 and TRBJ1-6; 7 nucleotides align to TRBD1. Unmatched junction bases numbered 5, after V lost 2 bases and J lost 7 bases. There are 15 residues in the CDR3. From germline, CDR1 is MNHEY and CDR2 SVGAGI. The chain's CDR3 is CASSYPGQQNSPLHF. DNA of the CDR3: TGTGCCAGCAGTTACCCGGGACAGCAAAATTCACCCCTCCACTTT.

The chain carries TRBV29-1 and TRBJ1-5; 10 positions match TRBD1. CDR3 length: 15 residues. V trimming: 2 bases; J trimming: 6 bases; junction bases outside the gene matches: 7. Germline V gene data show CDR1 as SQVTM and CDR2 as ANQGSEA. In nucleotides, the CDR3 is TGCAGCGTTGAATCTGGACAGGGGGGTTCTCAGCCCCAGCATTTT. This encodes CSVESGQGGSQPQHF.

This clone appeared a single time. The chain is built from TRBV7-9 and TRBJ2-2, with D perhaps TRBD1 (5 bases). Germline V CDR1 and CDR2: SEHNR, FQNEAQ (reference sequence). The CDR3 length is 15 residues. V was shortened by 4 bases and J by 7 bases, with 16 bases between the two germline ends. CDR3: CASSSSLGVIGELFF. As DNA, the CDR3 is TGTGCCAGCAGCTCCTCGTTAGGGGTCATCGGGGAGCTGTTTTTT.

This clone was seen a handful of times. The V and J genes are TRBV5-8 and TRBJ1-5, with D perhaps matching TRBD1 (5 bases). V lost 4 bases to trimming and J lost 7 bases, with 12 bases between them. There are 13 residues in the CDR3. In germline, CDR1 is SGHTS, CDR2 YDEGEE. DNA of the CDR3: TGTGCCAGCAGCCGACGGGGGGACCAGCCCCAGCATTTT. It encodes CASSRRGDQPQHF. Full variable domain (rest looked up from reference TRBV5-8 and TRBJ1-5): EAGVTQSPTHLIKTRGQQATLRCSPISGHTSVYWYQQALGLGLQFLLWYDEGEERNRGNFPPRFSGRQFPNYSSELNVNALELEDSALYLCASSRRGDQPQHFGDGTRLSIL.

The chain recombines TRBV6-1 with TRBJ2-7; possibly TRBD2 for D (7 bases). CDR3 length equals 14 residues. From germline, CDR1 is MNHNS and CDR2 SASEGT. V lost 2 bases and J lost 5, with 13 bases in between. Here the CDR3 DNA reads TGTGCCAGCAGTGAAAGGGGGGGGTTCGACGAGCAGTACTTC. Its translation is CASSERGGFDEQYF.

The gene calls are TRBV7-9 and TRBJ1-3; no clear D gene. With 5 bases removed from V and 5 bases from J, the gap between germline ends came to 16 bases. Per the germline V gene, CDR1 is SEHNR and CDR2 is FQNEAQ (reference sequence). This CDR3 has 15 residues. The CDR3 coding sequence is TGTGCCAGCAGCCCCCAATCCCCGGGTCGAAACACCATATATTTT. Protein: CASSPQSPGRNTIYF.

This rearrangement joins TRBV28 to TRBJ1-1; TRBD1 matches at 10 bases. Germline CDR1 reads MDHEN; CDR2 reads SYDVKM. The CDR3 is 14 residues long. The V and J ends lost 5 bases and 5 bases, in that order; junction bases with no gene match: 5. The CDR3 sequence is CASSQGTGVTEAFF. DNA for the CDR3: TGTGCCAGCAGTCAAGGGACAGGGGTTACTGAAGCTTTCTTT.

CDR3 in DNA: TGTGCCAGCAGTGAATTCCCGGGAGTGGAAGAGACCCAGTACTTC. Residues: CASSEFPGVEETQYF. The J gene is TRBJ2-5, the V gene TRBV2; D is perhaps TRBD2 (6 bases). The ends were cut back, 2 bases at V and 3 bases at J, with 13 bases in the middle. Germline lookup yields CDR1 SNHLY and CDR2 FYNNEI. This CDR3 is built from 15 residues.

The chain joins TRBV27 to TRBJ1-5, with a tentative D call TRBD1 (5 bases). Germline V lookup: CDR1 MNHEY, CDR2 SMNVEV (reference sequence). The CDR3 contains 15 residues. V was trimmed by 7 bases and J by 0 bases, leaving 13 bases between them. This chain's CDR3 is CASTTLGGSNQPQHF. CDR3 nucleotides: TGTGCCAGCACCACCCTGGGGGGTAGCAATCAGCCCCAGCATTTT.

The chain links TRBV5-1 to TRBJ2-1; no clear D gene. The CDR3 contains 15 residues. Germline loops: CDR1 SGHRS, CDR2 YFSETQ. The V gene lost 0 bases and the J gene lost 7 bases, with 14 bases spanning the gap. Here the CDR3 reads CASSLVAGSRNEQFF. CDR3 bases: TGCGCCAGCAGCTTGGTAGCTGGGTCGCGTAATGAGCAGTTCTTC.

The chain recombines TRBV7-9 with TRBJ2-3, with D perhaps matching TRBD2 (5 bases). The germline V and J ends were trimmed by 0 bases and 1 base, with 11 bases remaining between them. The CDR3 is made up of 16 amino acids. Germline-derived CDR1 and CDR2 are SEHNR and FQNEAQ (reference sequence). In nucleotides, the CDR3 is TGTGCCAGCAGCTTAGCTGAGGGCCAGGGCACAGATACGCAGTATTTT. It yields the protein CASSLAEGQGTDTQYF.

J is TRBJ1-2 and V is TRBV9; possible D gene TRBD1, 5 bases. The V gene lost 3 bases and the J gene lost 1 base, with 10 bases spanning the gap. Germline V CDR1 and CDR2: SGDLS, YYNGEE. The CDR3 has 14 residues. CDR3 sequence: CASSAIQGNYGYTF. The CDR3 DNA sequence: TGTGCCAGCAGCGCGATCCAGGGTAACTATGGCTACACCTTC.

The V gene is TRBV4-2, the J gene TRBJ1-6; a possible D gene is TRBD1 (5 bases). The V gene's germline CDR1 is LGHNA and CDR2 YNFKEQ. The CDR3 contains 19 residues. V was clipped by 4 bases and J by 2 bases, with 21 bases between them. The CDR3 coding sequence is TGTGCCAGCAGCCGGATTAGTGGGGCAGGTCAAGCCTATAATTCACCCCTCCACTTT. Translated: CASSRISGAGQAYNSPLHF.

The CDR3 DNA reads as TGTGCCATCAGTGAGTCAGGGAGGTGGGAGGGCCGGTACGAGCAGTACTTC. Translating gives CAISESGRWEGRYEQYF. J is TRBJ2-7 and V is TRBV10-3, with TRBD2 matching over 7 bases. Germline loops: CDR1 ENHRY, CDR2 SYGVKD. The CDR3 totals 17 residues. J lost 4 bases, V lost 0 bases, and 12 bases had no gene match.

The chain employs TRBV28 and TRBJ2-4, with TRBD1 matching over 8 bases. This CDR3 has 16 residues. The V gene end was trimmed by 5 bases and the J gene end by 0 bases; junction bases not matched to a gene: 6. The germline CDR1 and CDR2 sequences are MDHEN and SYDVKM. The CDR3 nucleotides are TGTGCCAGCAGTCGGACAGGGACCCTAGCCAAAAACATTCAGTACTTC. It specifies CASSRTGTLAKNIQYF.

In DNA form, the CDR3 reads TGTGCCAGCCGGGGGAGGGCGGGGGAGACCCAGTACTTC. Translation gives CASRGRAGETQYF. V gene TRBV6-6 combines with J gene TRBJ2-5, with 7 positions matching TRBD2. The CDR3 extends over 13 amino acids. The germline CDR1 and CDR2 sequences are MNHNY and SVGAGI (reference sequence). The V and J ends lost 8 bases and 5 bases, in that order; junction bases with no gene match: 8.